Sequencing of this T cell receptor (beta chain) was carried out in a study of blood T cell repertoires in COVID-19. Whole-study context: Acute-phase and convalescent COVID-19 samples originated in the United States, Italy and Spain. PBMCs, B-cell-depleted T cells, or T cells were the source of the cDNA or gDNA that made up the material.

CDR3 length: 14 amino acids. V was trimmed by 4 bases and J by 1 base, leaving 7 bases between them. The germline CDR1 and CDR2 sequences are SGHNT and YENEEA. Under the authors' procedure: For nucleated cells, counts were estimated from reference gene primer amplification. Here immunoSEQ multiplex PCR was the method, and the copy in TCRdb shows in-frame clones only, minus some. The V and J calls and clone size were taken over from that table, and D and trimming were inferred from the DNA. The sample lists under 250,000 clones; approximately 86% were seen once. The TCR comes from an older woman who had recovered from COVID-19. The material sequenced was peripheral blood. This sequence joins TRBV11-3 and TRBJ2-2; D ambiguous. CDR3 in amino acids: CASSSRLNTGELFF. DNA for the CDR3: TGTGCCAGCAGCTCCCGGTTGAACACCGGGGAGCTGTTTTTT.